These 15 T cell receptor beta chains were sequenced from one sample in a study of CXCR3-negative and CXCR3-positive naive CD8 T cells. Overall study results and limits: More hydrophobic TRB CDR3s occurred in CXCR3-positive than in CXCR3-negative naive cells.

Through 5' RACE with UMI labels, the TRB cDNA libraries were prepared. After re-calling the 5' RACE reads, TCRdb lists one entry per CDR3 protein, DNA absent. The specimen's table records 65,000 to 90,000 distinct CDR3 sequences. These TCRs' antigens remain unknown. Sequencing input: naive CXCR3+ CD8+ T cells from blood. Subset specified: CD45RO-CCR7+CD27+CD95- naive CD8+ T cells expressing CXCR3 (TNR3+). The source of these receptors is a human donor in good health. Some clones in this sample may be carry-over from other donors' samples.

The rearrangement links TRBV5-5 to TRBJ2-7; TCRdb proposes TRBD1, but this gene call is untestable without DNA. CDR1 and CDR2 (germline): SGHKS, YYEKEE (reference sequence). CDR3 length: 14 amino acids. CDR3 sequence: CASSLLGGSGGQYF.

The genes are TRBV15 and TRBJ2-1; TCRdb gives TRBD2 as the D gene, but with no DNA this cannot be confirmed. In germline, CDR1 is LNHNV, CDR2 YYDKDF (reference sequence). The CDR3 is 16 residues long. CDR3 sequence: CATPPPAFTSYNEQFF.

The chain has TRBV28 and TRBJ2-7; the D call of TRBD1 rests on TCRdb alone, since no DNA is present to check it. Germline V gene lookup returns CDR1 MDHEN and CDR2 SYDVKM. The CDR3 totals 15 residues. The CDR3: CASSPPQGNPYEQYF.

The V gene is TRBV4-1, the J gene TRBJ2-7; TCRdb's D gene call, TRBD2, goes unchecked for lack of DNA. This CDR3 is 15 amino acids long. Looked up from germline, CDR1 is MGHRA and CDR2 is YSYEKL. The CDR3 loop is CASSQDQAGMGEQYF.

This sequence joins TRBV28 and TRBJ2-5; the D call from TCRdb, TRBD1, cannot be confirmed without DNA. The CDR3 consists of 13 residues. Germline V CDR1 and CDR2: MDHEN, SYDVKM. CDR3 loop: CASLRYRGETQYF. The full variable domain, in which reference TRBV28 and TRBJ2-5 provide the parts outside the CDR3, is DVKVTQSSRYLVKRTGEKVFLECVQDMDHENMFWYRQDPGLGLRLIYFSYDVKMKEKGDIPEGYSVSREKKERFSLILESASTNQTSMYLCASLRYRGETQYFGPGTRLLVL.

The chain uses TRBV6-5 and TRBJ2-3. The CDR3 is made up of 14 amino acids. The germline CDR1 and CDR2 sequences are MNHEY and SVGAGI. CDR3 region: CASSYSKYSDTQYF.

The genes are TRBV5-1 and TRBJ1-3. CDR3 length equals 16 residues. Germline lookup yields CDR1 SGHRS and CDR2 YFSETQ. The CDR3 is CASSLESGRSGNTIYF.

The chain links TRBV18 to TRBJ2-1. CDR1 is KGHSH, CDR2 LQKENI, per germline. The CDR3 runs 13 residues. This CDR3 reads CASSPPSRHEQFF.

The chain employs TRBV20-1 and TRBJ1-1; TCRdb outputs TRBD1, but without DNA this stays unchecked. This CDR3 is 12 amino acids long. Germline V gives CDR1 DFQATT, CDR2 SNEGSKA (reference sequence). This CDR3 is CSARGSQGVAFF.

The rearrangement joins TRBV28 to TRBJ2-1. This CDR3 is built from 14 residues. Germline CDR1 and CDR2: MDHEN and SYDVKM. CDR3 loop: CASSLAGDYNEQFF.

This sequence joins TRBV3-1 and TRBJ2-3; with no DNA, the TCRdb D assignment of TRBD2 cannot be verified. Germline-derived CDR1 and CDR2 are LGHDT and YNNKEL (reference sequence). This CDR3 is 15 amino acids long. CDR3 sequence reads: CASSQTTGSRDTQYF.

V usage is TRBV29-1 and J usage is TRBJ2-3; TCRdb outputs TRBD1, but without DNA this stays unchecked. Germline V CDR1 and CDR2: SQVTM, ANQGSEA. This CDR3 spans 14 amino acids. CDR3 in amino acids: CSAQPGGSADTQYF.

This rearrangement joins TRBV6-2 or TRBV6-3 to TRBJ2-5; TCRdb indicates TRBD2, and absent DNA this call remains unverified. The CDR3 consists of 11 residues. Germline V gene data show CDR1 as MNHEY and CDR2 as SVGEGT. This CDR3 reads CASRGSETQYF.

The CDR3 loop is CSVRTSGSYEQYF. V is TRBV29-1 and J is TRBJ2-7; TCRdb outputs TRBD2, but without DNA this stays unchecked. Germline assignment: CDR1 SQVTM and CDR2 ANQGSEA. The CDR3 contains 13 residues.

This chain uses TRBV12-3 or TRBV12-4 with TRBJ1-2; TCRdb indicates TRBD1, and absent DNA this call remains unverified. This CDR3 is built from 14 residues. This CDR3 is CASSQTRTGSGYTF.